Sequencing of this TCR beta chain was carried out in a study of T-cell memory formation after mild COVID-19. Study at large: For the most part, TCR clusters were specific to one donor.

On this clonotype itself: The antigen is undetermined.

Study-wide results and caveats: Among contracting clones, CD4+ were mainly CM/EM and CD8+ enriched in EMRA. Pre-infection memory contained some responding clones, which suggested that cross-reactive memory had joined.

TCRdb reanalysed the 5' RACE reads using MiXCR and keeps one entry per CDR3 protein. This sample carries 400,000 to 500,000 distinct CDR3 sequences, about 24% of them seen once, and the ten largest clones take around 9.5%. The sample taken for sequencing was PBMCs or a T cell subset sorted from them (not recorded which). The clonotype originates from an adult woman who had mild COVID-19 (a few samples of this study predate the infection). Cell type and time point are not known.

As DNA, the CDR3 is TGTGCCAGCAGTTTATGGGGGTCAGATACGCAGTATTTT. Protein: CASSLWGSDTQYF. V gene TRBV28 combines with J gene TRBJ2-3; D unclear. The germline V gene has CDR1 MDHEN and CDR2 SYDVKM. Trimming stripped 0 bases from V and 4 bases from J, with 5 bases between. This CDR3 comprises 13 residues. The full variable domain, rest sourced from reference TRBV28 and TRBJ2-3, is DVKVTQSSRYLVKRTGEKVFLECVQDMDHENMFWYRQDPGLGLRLIYFSYDVKMKEKGDIPEGYSVSREKKERFSLILESASTNQTSMYLCASSLWGSDTQYFGPGTRLTVL.